The 26 T cell receptor beta chains below come from one sample, sequenced in a study of beta chain features in type 1 diabetes. Study-wide points: Shorter TCRB CDR3s, moderately but significantly so, were found in Type 1 diabetes patients in all four CD4+ subsets.

Expressed TCRB transcripts got sequenced, as all isolated RNA was reverse transcribed. Data came from immunoSEQ multiplex PCR; TCRdb stores just in-frame clones and leaves some out. This sample has about 740,000 clones, with under 15% found just once. No antigens are known for them. Sequenced input: naive CD4+ T cells from blood. These receptors came from a man aged 18 to 30 with type 1 diabetes.

The gene calls are TRBV29-1 and TRBJ2-7; tentative D call: TRBD2 (5 bases). Trimming left V 6 bases short and J 4 bases short, with 19 bases between. Germline V gene sequence: CDR1 SQVTM, CDR2 ANQGSEA. The CDR3 runs 14 residues. The CDR3 loop is CSVAEGSRPYEQYF. The CDR3 nucleotides are TGCAGCGTGGCCGAGGGCTCACGCCCGTACGAGCAGTACTTC.

This clone was found a few times. The V and J genes are TRBV27 and TRBJ2-3; tentatively, D is TRBD2 (7 bases). The V gene lost 5 bases and the J gene lost 0 bases, with 15 bases spanning the gap. The germline gives CDR1 MNHEY, CDR2 SMNVEV (reference sequence). The length of the CDR3 is 16 residues. The CDR3 loop reads CASSPLWGGSTDTQYF. The DNA for the CDR3 is TGTGCCAGCAGTCCCCTCTGGGGGGGCAGCACAGATACGCAGTATTTT.

Of note for this clone: Other nucleotide sequences from this sample produce the same CDR3. V is TRBV4-2 and J is TRBJ2-5, with unresolved D. The CDR3 totals 13 residues. Trimming removed 3 bases from V and 2 bases from J, with 7 bases in between. Germline V gene data show CDR1 as LGHNA and CDR2 as YNFKEQ. The CDR3 spells CASSQDRQETQYF. CDR3 nucleotides: TGTGCCAGCAGCCAGGATCGGCAAGAGACCCAGTACTTC.

This clone was found a few times. The V gene is TRBV6-6, the J gene TRBJ2-7; maybe TRBD2 (7 bases). The CDR3 has 12 residues. The V end was cut by 10 bases, the J end by 5 bases, with 15 bases between. Per germline, CDR1 MNHNY and CDR2 SVGAGI (reference sequence). DNA for the CDR3: TGTGCCACCGCCCGGGGGGCTGACGAGCAGTACTTC. Encoded protein: CATARGADEQYF.

For the CDR3, the DNA is TGTGCCAGCTCACCCCTATCCGGGGGGGCGGGCGAGCAGTACTTC. As protein: CASSPLSGGAGEQYF. The chain couples TRBV18 to TRBJ2-7; TRBD2 agrees at 8 bases. CDR3 size: 15 residues. The V gene's germline CDR1 is KGHSH and CDR2 LQKENI. The trim removed 3 bases at V and 6 bases at J, leaving 10 bases unmatched.

The V and J genes are TRBV28 and TRBJ1-1; D ambiguous. CDR1 is MDHEN and CDR2 is SYDVKM in the germline V gene. Trimming took 8 bases from V and 4 from J, leaving 14 bases between them. The CDR3 spans 13 residues. Written as DNA, the CDR3 is TGTGCCAGCGGATCGGTGGAAGGCACTGAAGCTTTCTTT. Translating gives CASGSVEGTEAFF.

The chain links TRBV29-1 to TRBJ2-6, with 9 nucleotides matching TRBD1. The germline V gene encodes CDR1 SQVTM and CDR2 ANQGSEA. The CDR3 is made up of 16 amino acids. Germline trimming cut 7 bases from V and 1 base from J; bases unmatched to any gene: 8. The CDR3 DNA sequence: TGCAGCGCCGGGGGACAGGGACAATCTGGGGCCAACGTCCTGACTTTC. It codes for CSAGGQGQSGANVLTF. The whole variable domain, filled in from reference TRBV29-1 and TRBJ2-6, reads SAVISQKPSRDICQRGTSLTIQCQVDSQVTMMFWYRQQPGQSLTLIATANQGSEATYESGFVIDKFPISRPNLTFSTLTVSNMSPEDSSIYLCSAGGQGQSGANVLTFGAGSRLTVL.

In its sample, this clone was seen a few times. This chain uses TRBV9 with TRBJ2-7; TRBD1 might be the D (6 bases). The V and J ends lost 4 bases and 2 bases respectively, with 16 bases between them. CDR1 and CDR2 (germline): SGDLS, YYNGEE. This CDR3 contains 15 residues. The CDR3, as DNA: TGTGCCAGCAGCCCCGGGACACTAACCGCCTACGAGCAGTACTTC. Its translation: CASSPGTLTAYEQYF.

The V gene is TRBV10-3, the J gene TRBJ1-6; D remains unclear. This CDR3 is 15 amino acids long. Germline values: CDR1 ENHRY, CDR2 SYGVKD. V was cut by 5 bases and J by 6 bases, with 14 bases left in between. The CDR3 protein is CAISSGGSGNSPLHF. The CDR3 nucleotides are TGTGCCATCAGTTCGGGAGGGTCAGGTAATTCACCCCTCCACTTT.

The chain links TRBV4-1 to TRBJ1-5, with D perhaps TRBD1 (5 bases). V gave up 0 bases and J gave up 4 bases, with 22 bases separating them. The CDR3 extends over 19 amino acids. In germline, CDR1 is MGHRA, CDR2 YSYEKL. CDR3 protein: CASSQEGLPQGPWNQPQHF. The CDR3, as DNA: TGCGCCAGCAGCCAAGAAGGGCTTCCCCAGGGTCCCTGGAATCAGCCCCAGCATTTT.

The chain recombines TRBV20-1 with TRBJ2-5; D gene unclear. Per germline, CDR1 DFQATT and CDR2 SNEGSKA (reference sequence). Deletions cut 3 bases from V and 9 bases from J, with 8 bases between. The CDR3 has 10 residues. The CDR3: CSASWTAQYF. Here the CDR3 DNA reads TGCAGTGCTAGCTGGACGGCCCAGTACTTC.

V usage is TRBV30 and J usage is TRBJ2-3; D remains unclear. The V gene's germline CDR1 is GTSNPN and CDR2 SVGIG (reference sequence). The germline V and J ends were trimmed by 2 bases and 1 base, with 4 bases remaining between them. The CDR3 is made up of 12 amino acids. The CDR3 spells CAWSFGTDTQYF. The CDR3, as DNA: TGTGCCTGGAGTTTTGGCACAGATACGCAGTATTTT.

A few counts support this clone. This sequence joins TRBV5-4 and TRBJ2-7; the match to TRBD1 covers 8 bases. Germline CDR1 reads SGHNT; CDR2 reads YYREEE (reference sequence). This CDR3 region has 14 residues. The trim removed 4 bases at V and 1 base at J, leaving 4 bases unmatched. CDR3 in DNA: TGTGCCAGCAGCCAGAACAGGGGGTCCTACGAGCAGTACTTC. It codes for CASSQNRGSYEQYF.

The V call is TRBV7-9, the J call TRBJ1-1, with D perhaps matching TRBD1 (5 bases). V lost 5 bases, J lost 1 base, and 17 bases lay in between. This CDR3 is built from 16 residues. The germline CDR1 and CDR2 sequences are SEHNR and FQNEAQ (reference sequence). The CDR3, as DNA: TGTGCCAGCAGCCCGCTACCTGTGGGACCGAACACTGAAGCTTTCTTT. Translated: CASSPLPVGPNTEAFF.

This clone was seen a few times. The chain links TRBV11-2 to TRBJ1-6, with a tentative D call TRBD1 (5 bases). This CDR3 is built from 14 residues. CDR1 and CDR2 from the germline V gene are SGHAT and FQNNGV. Trimming cost V 3 bases and J 8 bases, with 11 bases left between them. The CDR3 DNA follows: TGTGCCAGCAGCTTCGGGGCTACGGATTCACCCCTCCACTTT. Translating it yields CASSFGATDSPLHF.

This clone was seen more than once but under ten times. The CDR3 nucleotides are TGTGCCAGCAGCGGAGGGGAGGTCTTTGGCTACACCTTC. Translation: CASSGGEVFGYTF. The chain recombines TRBV5-4 with TRBJ1-2; TRBD1 might be the D (5 bases). Germline CDR1 is SGHNT and CDR2 is YYREEE (reference sequence). V was cut by 4 bases and J by 7 bases, with 14 bases left in between. The CDR3 sequence is 13 residues long. Variable domain in full (rest from reference TRBV5-4 and TRBJ1-2): ETGVTQSPTHLIKTRGQQVTLRCSSQSGHNTVSWYQQALGQGPQFIFQYYREEENGRGNFPPRFSGLQFPNYSSELNVNALELDDSALYLCASSGGEVFGYTFGSGTRLTVV.

This clone was seen a handful of times. The V and J genes are TRBV7-2 and TRBJ1-4; D may be TRBD1 (6 bases). The germline CDR1 and CDR2 sequences are SGHTA and FQGNSA. CDR3 length: 12 residues. Trimming left V 7 bases short and J 8 bases short, with 11 bases between. The CDR3 nucleotides are TGTGCCAGCAACATCCAGGGGGAAAAACTGTTTTTT. This encodes CASNIQGEKLFF.

The rearrangement links TRBV23-1 to TRBJ2-1; D possibly uses TRBD1 or TRBD2 (5 bases each). TRBV23-1 is filed as an ORF, its function uncertain. CDR3 size: 15 residues. V was trimmed by 6 bases and J by 5 bases, leaving 17 bases between them. The CDR3 coding sequence is TGCGCCAGCAGACAAGGGAGAGACAGTCACAATGAGCAGTTCTTC. Protein: CASRQGRDSHNEQFF.

This clone was recorded a few times. V is TRBV2 and J is TRBJ1-2; TRBD1 is a possible D gene (5 bases). The length of the CDR3 is 13 residues. V lost 8 bases and J lost 6, with 16 bases in between. The germline V gene encodes CDR1 SNHLY and CDR2 FYNNEI. CDR3 region: CASPSLGGDGYTF. The CDR3 nucleotides read TGTGCCAGCCCTTCTCTTGGGGGGGATGGCTACACCTTC.

This clone was seen only a few times. V gene TRBV29-1 combines with J gene TRBJ1-5; D call uncertain. Germline-derived CDR1 and CDR2 are SQVTM and ANQGSEA. This CDR3 contains 13 residues. Trimming took off 4 bases at V and 9 bases at J, with 16 bases between the two ends. The CDR3 reads CSVADHEGAPQHF. Written as DNA, the CDR3 is TGCAGCGTTGCGGATCATGAGGGAGCGCCCCAGCATTTT.

The genes are TRBV30 and TRBJ2-3; the D gene is possibly TRBD2 (6 bases). Germline lookup yields CDR1 GTSNPN and CDR2 SVGIG (reference sequence). The CDR3 covers 15 residues. Trimming shortened V by 8 bases and J by 0 bases, and 18 bases separated the two germline ends. DNA of the CDR3: TGTGCCAGGTCCCCCGGCGCGGGGAGCACAGATACGCAGTATTTT. The encoded protein is CARSPGAGSTDTQYF.

The chain employs TRBV30 and TRBJ2-7; a weak D match, TRBD1 (6 bases). This CDR3 has 14 amino acids. Germline V CDR1 and CDR2: GTSNPN, SVGIG (reference sequence). V lost 1 base, J lost 0 bases, and 10 bases lay in between. This CDR3 is CAWSAMTGSYEQYF. CDR3 nucleotides: TGTGCCTGGAGTGCGATGACAGGCTCCTACGAGCAGTACTTC.

This clone was detected only a few times. This chain links TRBV30 with TRBJ1-2; the match to TRBD1 covers 10 bases. The CDR3 is made up of 13 amino acids. Unmatched junction bases numbered 7, after V lost 5 bases and J lost 7 bases. Germline V gene data show CDR1 as GTSNPN and CDR2 as SVGIG (reference sequence). DNA for the CDR3: TGTGCCTGGGGGAGACAGGGGGCGCGTGGCTACACCTTC. Protein: CAWGRQGARGYTF. Together with reference TRBV30 and TRBJ1-2, the CDR3 gives the full variable domain: SQTIHQWPATLVQPVGSPLSLECTVEGTSNPNLYWYRQAAGRGLQLLFYSVGIGQISSEVPQNLSASRPQDRQFILSSKKLLLSDSGFYLCAWGRQGARGYTFGSGTRLTVV.

This clone was counted between two and nine times. The rearrangement uses TRBV5-1 and TRBJ2-1, with D possibly called TRBD1 or TRBD2 (5 bases each). CDR3 length equals 15 residues. The germline CDR1 and CDR2 sequences are SGHRS and YFSETQ. V was shortened by 3 bases and J by 5 bases, with 15 bases between the two germline ends. As DNA, the CDR3 is TGCGCCAGCAGCTCGACGGGGCGCATGGACAATGAGCAGTTCTTC. The encoded protein is CASSSTGRMDNEQFF.

In nucleotides, the CDR3 is TGTGCCAGCAGCGGACGGGGGGGCAGCACAGATACGCAGTATTTT. Protein sequence: CASSGRGGSTDTQYF. The genes are TRBV9 and TRBJ2-3; 8 nucleotides match TRBD2. Germline V lookup: CDR1 SGDLS, CDR2 YYNGEE. The CDR3 contains 15 residues. Trimming removed 3 bases from V and 0 bases from J; junction bases left unmatched: 3.

This clone has just a few counts. The chain couples TRBV14 to TRBJ2-3, with D perhaps TRBD1 or TRBD2 (6 bases each). Germline CDR1 is SGHDN and CDR2 is FVKESK. The CDR3 is 14 residues long. Trimming cost V 2 bases and J 4 bases, with 10 bases left between them. Here the CDR3 reads CASSQLGGSDTQYF. The DNA for the CDR3 is TGTGCCAGCAGCCAATTGGGGGGCTCAGATACGCAGTATTTT.